Presented here are 11 T cell receptor beta chains from one specimen sequenced in a study of T cells after yellow fever vaccination. MiXCR was run by TCRdb on the 5' RACE reads, yielding one entry per CDR3 protein. Among a few hundred thousand distinct CDR3 sequences, 18% were seen once, and the ten largest hold 15% to 20%. The sequencing used PBMCs, collected before the yellow fever booster vaccination. Every receptor here comes from a man between 18 and 35 years old who received the YFV17D yellow fever vaccine.

The chain couples TRBV20-1 to TRBJ2-5; D is unclear. The CDR3 is 14 amino acids. V lost 1 base and J lost 0, with 9 bases in between. Germline V gene sequence: CDR1 DFQATT, CDR2 SNEGSKA (reference sequence). CDR3 sequence (DNA): TGCAGTGCTAGAGCCCCCCTAGACCAAGAGACCCAGTACTTC. Translation gives CSARAPLDQETQYF.

J is TRBJ2-7 and V is TRBV2; no reliable D call. Germline V gene data show CDR1 as SNHLY and CDR2 as FYNNEI. V was shortened by 2 bases and J by 6 bases, with 8 bases between the two germline ends. The CDR3 is made up of 12 amino acids. The CDR3, as DNA: TGTGCCAGCAGTGAATTTGTGAGCGAGCAGTACTTC. Translation: CASSEFVSEQYF.

The table lists this clonotype with a few counts. V is TRBV10-3 and J is TRBJ1-5; 8 nucleotides match TRBD1. This CDR3 contains 13 residues. V was clipped by 8 bases and J by 7 bases; unmatched bases: 7. Germline V CDR1 and CDR2: ENHRY, SYGVKD. In DNA form, the CDR3 reads TGTGCCATCGGACAGGGCCTAGGCCAGCCCCAGCATTTT. This codes for CAIGQGLGQPQHF.

There are a few counts of this clonotype. V gene TRBV18 combines with J gene TRBJ2-4, with D unresolved. CDR1 is KGHSH and CDR2 is LQKENI in the germline V gene. The CDR3 has 13 residues. V was shortened by 8 bases and J by 10 bases, with 18 bases between the two germline ends. The CDR3 loop reads CASTASTSEIQYF. CDR3 sequence (DNA): TGTGCCAGCACCGCGTCCACTTCGGAGATTCAGTACTTC.

This clonotype was seen a few times. The rearrangement joins TRBV10-3 to TRBJ1-3, with 8 bases lining up with TRBD1. CDR3 length equals 14 residues. The V and J ends lost 8 bases and 2 bases, in that order; junction bases with no gene match: 5. CDR1 is ENHRY and CDR2 is SYGVKD in the germline V gene. The CDR3 is CAIGQGAPGNTIYF. The CDR3 nucleotides are TGTGCCATCGGGCAGGGGGCCCCTGGAAACACCATATATTTT.

Many counts were recorded for this clonotype. The V gene is TRBV5-1, the J gene TRBJ1-1; D gene ambiguous. This CDR3 is built from 14 residues. V lost 3 bases, J lost 1 base, and 10 bases lay in between. CDR1 is SGHRS and CDR2 is YFSETQ in the germline V gene. The DNA for the CDR3 is TGCGCCAGCAGCTCTTCTACGGGGAACACTGAAGCTTTCTTT. It translates to CASSSSTGNTEAFF. Drawing the rest from reference TRBV5-1 and TRBJ1-1, the complete variable domain is KAGVTQTPRYLIKTRGQQVTLSCSPISGHRSVSWYQQTPGQGLQFLFEYFSETQRNKGNFPGRFSGRQFSNSRSEMNVSTLELGDSALYLCASSSSTGNTEAFFGQGTRLTVV.

This clonotype was counted a few times. The J gene is TRBJ2-5, the V gene TRBV15; TRBD1 matches at 7 bases. This CDR3 has 12 residues. The germline V gene encodes CDR1 LNHNV and CDR2 YYDKDF (reference sequence). V was clipped by 9 bases and J by 5 bases; unmatched bases: 6. DNA for the CDR3: TGTGCCACAGGGGGCTGGTTTGAGACCCAGTACTTC. Translating gives CATGGWFETQYF. Based on the CDR3 plus reference TRBV15 and TRBJ2-5, the full variable domain is DAMVIQNPRYQVTQFGKPVTLSCSQTLNHNVMYWYQQKSSQAPKLLFHYYDKDFNNEADTPDNFQSRRPNTSFCFLDIRSPGLGDTAMYLCATGGWFETQYFGPGTRLLVL.

This clonotype was found a few times. The rearrangement uses TRBV6-5 and TRBJ2-7; 9 positions match TRBD1. Germline loops: CDR1 MNHEY, CDR2 SVGAGI. The CDR3 totals 15 residues. V shed 2 bases, J shed 4 bases, and the junction held 6 bases outside the gene matches. The CDR3 region is CASSYAGTGLYEQYF. CDR3 nucleotide sequence: TGTGCCAGCAGTTACGCCGGGACAGGGCTGTACGAGCAGTACTTC.

The chain joins TRBV7-8 to TRBJ2-5; D possibly uses TRBD1 or TRBD2 (5 bases each). Germline V gene data show CDR1 as SGHVS and CDR2 as FQNEAQ. The CDR3 loop spans 15 amino acids. Trimming shortened V by 1 base and J by 5 bases, and 14 bases separated the two germline ends. CDR3 loop: CASSLDGAVGETQYF. The CDR3 bases are TGTGCCAGCAGCTTAGACGGGGCTGTAGGGGAGACCCAGTACTTC.

This clonotype was detected ten times or more. The rearrangement links TRBV7-2 to TRBJ2-3; D is undetermined. Germline lookup yields CDR1 SGHTA and CDR2 FQGNSA. The CDR3 has 14 residues. Trimming cost V 1 base and J 4 bases, with 9 bases left between them. The CDR3 DNA reads as TGTGCCAGCAGCTTAGTACGGCTGGCAGATACGCAGTATTTT. Residues: CASSLVRLADTQYF.

This clonotype was observed at least ten times. V usage is TRBV9 and J usage is TRBJ2-1, with D possibly being TRBD2 (6 bases). CDR3 length equals 14 residues. Germline values: CDR1 SGDLS, CDR2 YYNGEE. V lost 3 bases and J 5 bases, leaving 12 bases between the germline ends. CDR3 bases: TGTGCCAGCAGCGACGGGGGTGCCAACAATGAGCAGTTCTTC. Protein sequence: CASSDGGANNEQFF.